This T cell receptor beta chain appears in the sequencing data of a study of T-cell memory formation after mild COVID-19. At the level of the study: TCR clusters showed largely donor specificity.

Germline CDR1 and CDR2: SQVTM and ANQGSEA. The V end lost 2 bases, the J end lost 6 bases, and 16 bases lay between the germline ends. This CDR3 is built from 14 residues. TCR alpha and TCR beta cDNA libraries carrying sample barcodes and UMIs were produced by 5'RACE using constant-segment primers. Via MiXCR, TCRdb re-called the 5' RACE reads, giving one row per CDR3 protein. The sample carries about 180,000 distinct CDR3 sequences, around 15% recorded once. The chain employs TRBV29-1 and TRBJ1-2; D is perhaps TRBD1 (5 bases). The sequencing sample was made of PBMCs or a T cell subset sorted from them (not recorded which). The receptor was isolated from an adult woman who had mild COVID-19 (a few samples of this study predate the infection). Cell type and time point are not known. The CDR3 DNA reads as TGCAGCGTTGAAAAAAAGGGACGGCCACATGGCTACACCTTC. This codes for CSVEKKGRPHGYTF.